This T cell receptor beta chain was sequenced during a study of shared clonotypes between healthy human individuals. Study-level information: Each donor contributed plates that comprised three CD4 naive, three CD4 memory, two CD8 naive and one CD8 memory.

Genomic DNA (from each subset) was split evenly across several immunoSEQ plates. TCRdb keeps only in-frame clones here, not all; method: immunoSEQ multiplex PCR. The repertoire consists of some 500,000 clones, with 90% to 96% occurring once and the leading ten covering about 0.064%. There are 19 residues in the CDR3. Source material: naive CD4+ T cells sorted from blood. Subset noted: CD45RA+ positively selected. The source is a woman aged 25-40 years in good health. The chain is built from TRBV21-1 and TRBJ1-2. TRBV21-1 represents a pseudogene. The CDR3 coding sequence is TGTGCCAGCAGCAAAGACGAGGGGCATTACGGCCGAGCTAACTATGGCTACACCTTC. This gives the protein CASSKDEGHYGRANYGYTF.